The 10 T cell receptor beta chains listed next were all sequenced from one sample in a study. TCRdb passed the RT-PCR reads through MiXCR, listing each CDR3 protein once. The table lists about 680,000 distinct CDR3 sequences, 14% of them singletons, with roughly 4% in the top ten. The sample consisted of memory CD4+ T cells from blood. These receptors were obtained from a female donor in good health, serving as a healthy control.

This clonotype was counted ten times or more. V and J are TRBV12-3 or TRBV12-4 and TRBJ2-5; TRBD2 is a possible D gene (6 bases). V lost 6 bases, J lost 4 bases, and 12 bases lay in between. The CDR3 has 13 amino acids. Written as DNA, the CDR3 is TGTGCCAGCAGAAGGGAGGCGGGAGAGACCCAGTACTTC. Its translation is CASRREAGETQYF.

CDR3: CSAMTVPSQYSNQPQHF. The CDR3 DNA sequence: TGCAGTGCTATGACAGTCCCCTCCCAATATAGCAATCAGCCCCAGCATTTT. The chain is built from TRBV20-1 and TRBJ1-5, with a possible D match to TRBD1 (5 bases). Germline loops: CDR1 DFQATT, CDR2 SNEGSKA (reference sequence). CDR3 length equals 17 residues. V lost 4 bases, J lost 0 bases, and 19 bases lay in between.

This clonotype came up many times. The chain combines TRBV6-5 with TRBJ1-2; D unclear. The CDR3 contains 14 residues. Trimming cost V 0 bases and J 8 bases, with 13 bases left between them. Looked up from germline, CDR1 is MNHEY and CDR2 is SVGAGI. CDR3 DNA: TGTGCCAGCAGTTACTCTCAACAGTTATTCGGCTACACCTTC. This sequence encodes CASSYSQQLFGYTF.

The gene calls are TRBV20-1 and TRBJ2-1; D gene ambiguous. Germline-derived CDR1 and CDR2 are DFQATT and SNEGSKA (reference sequence). Trimming shortened V by 4 bases and J by 0 bases, and 10 bases separated the two germline ends. This CDR3 spans 14 amino acids. Here the CDR3 DNA reads TGCAGTGCTATGGACCCCCACTCCTACAATGAGCAGTTCTTC. As protein: CSAMDPHSYNEQFF.

This clonotype occurred many times. V is TRBV10-3 and J is TRBJ2-1; 9 bases align to TRBD2. The CDR3 extends over 17 amino acids. With 4 bases clipped from V and 0 bases from J, the junction kept 7 bases outside the gene matches. Germline lookup yields CDR1 ENHRY and CDR2 SYGVKD. This CDR3 reads CAISGMAGGYSYNEQFF. CDR3 bases: TGTGCCATCAGTGGCATGGCGGGAGGGTACTCCTACAATGAGCAGTTCTTC.

The rearrangement links TRBV20-1 to TRBJ1-1, with TRBD1 matching 7 bases. Germline V lookup: CDR1 DFQATT, CDR2 SNEGSKA (reference sequence). The CDR3 contains 14 residues. Trimming cost V 5 bases and J 0 bases; bases outside gene matches: 6. The CDR3 sequence: CSASKGQMNTEAFF. The DNA of the CDR3 is TGCAGTGCTTCGAAGGGACAGATGAACACTGAAGCTTTCTTT.

This clonotype was seen more than once but under ten times. The V gene is TRBV7-3, the J gene TRBJ2-7; D possibly corresponds to TRBD2 (6 bases). Trimming removed 4 bases from V and 1 base from J, with 8 bases in between. The CDR3 covers 13 residues. The germline gives CDR1 SGHTA, CDR2 FQGTGA. The CDR3 DNA sequence: TGTGCCAGCAGCTACGGGACTTCCTACGAGCAGTACTTC. This gives the protein CASSYGTSYEQYF.

The rearrangement uses TRBV20-1 and TRBJ1-2, with unresolved D. Germline CDR1 is DFQATT and CDR2 is SNEGSKA (reference sequence). V lost 0 bases to trimming and J lost 8 bases, with 16 bases between them. There are 14 residues in the CDR3. The CDR3 bases are TGCAGTGCTAGAGATTTTGGCAGCCTCACCGGCTACACCTTC. Amino acids: CSARDFGSLTGYTF.

V gene TRBV20-1 combines with J gene TRBJ1-1; D may be TRBD1 (6 bases). The germline CDR1 and CDR2 sequences are DFQATT and SNEGSKA (reference sequence). V dropped 4 bases and J dropped 3 bases, with 18 bases sitting between them. The length of the CDR3 is 15 residues. The CDR3 is CSAKLSPGGHTEAFF. The CDR3 DNA is TGCAGTGCTAAACTATCTCCGGGGGGCCACACTGAAGCTTTCTTT.

The rearrangement joins TRBV18 to TRBJ2-7; the match to TRBD2 covers 8 bases. This CDR3 has 16 amino acids. J gave up 1 base and V 0 bases, and 5 bases lay outside the gene matches. Germline loops: CDR1 KGHSH, CDR2 LQKENI. CDR3 bases: TGTGCCAGCTCACCACCCATACGGGAGGGGTCCTACGAGCAGTACTTC. Translating it yields CASSPPIREGSYEQYF.